This TCR beta chain came from a study of OX40 agonist ivuxolimab in advanced cancers. About the research overall: The treatment was a fully human IgG2 OX40 agonist, ivuxolimab.

The assay was immunoSEQ multiplex PCR, and TCRdb's table has in-frame clones only and misses some. Seen here are around 28,000 clones, 87% observed once, and the top ten hold around 15%. General study results and limits: Some nonresponders also had low normalized T-cell clonal expansion. Within 6 weeks, CD4+ and CD8+ blood T cells expanded clonally at 0.1 to 3.0 mg/kg.

Details on this clone: The antigen remains undetermined.

Collection of blood occurred at baseline, at cycle 4 day 1, and at cycle 7 day 1. This CDR3 is built from 14 residues. Looked up from germline, CDR1 is SGHAT and CDR2 is FQNNGV. V lost 5 bases, J lost 1 base, and 8 bases lay in between. The clonotype originates from an adult with an advanced solid tumor such as melanoma, head and neck, liver or kidney cancer. The chain couples TRBV11-2 to TRBJ2-2; TRBD1 is a possible D gene (5 bases). Sequences were derived from CD4+ or CD8+ T cells sorted from blood, sampled in a trial of the OX40 agonist ivuxolimab. CDR3 sequence reads: CASSPGQNTGELFF. CDR3 bases: TGTGCCAGCAGCCCTGGACAGAACACCGGGGAGCTGTTTTTT.